The 13 T cell receptor beta chains presented below share a single source sample, sequenced in a study of shared clonotypes between healthy human individuals. Using immunoSEQ multiplex PCR, the repertoire was profiled, and TCRdb retains in-frame clones only, with some absent. Of about 2 million clones listed, 85% to 95% are singletons. Sequenced material: naive CD4+ T cells sorted from blood. Subset: CD45RA+ positively selected. These receptors were taken from a man aged 18 to 35 in good health.

V and J are TRBV28 and TRBJ2-7; D possibly corresponds to TRBD2 (5 bases). The germline V gene encodes CDR1 MDHEN and CDR2 SYDVKM. Trimming took 3 bases from V and 6 from J, leaving 15 bases between them. The CDR3 runs 14 residues. The CDR3 reads CASSFGAGTGEQYF. CDR3 DNA: TGTGCCAGCAGTTTTGGTGCGGGTACGGGCGAGCAGTACTTC.

The chain links TRBV7-2 to TRBJ1-2; 8 positions match TRBD1. Losses at the gene ends were 1 base for V and 4 bases for J; bases not matched to a gene: 2. CDR3 size: 14 residues. Per germline, CDR1 SGHTA and CDR2 FQGNSA. CDR3 protein: CASSLGTGPYGYTF. The CDR3 DNA is TGTGCCAGCAGCTTAGGGACAGGGCCCTATGGCTACACCTTC.

This sequence joins TRBV28 and TRBJ2-1; possibly TRBD1 for D (6 bases). In germline, CDR1 is MDHEN, CDR2 SYDVKM. The CDR3 covers 14 residues. Trimming shortened V by 11 bases and J by 7 bases, and 21 bases separated the two germline ends. CDR3 amino acids: CASRPGHLGNEQFF. The CDR3, as DNA: TGTGCCTCCCGGCCGGGACACCTGGGGAATGAGCAGTTCTTC.

This sequence joins TRBV7-9 and TRBJ2-7; D unresolved. V was trimmed by 5 bases and J by 6 bases, leaving 11 bases between them. This CDR3 is 12 amino acids long. CDR1 and CDR2 from the germline V gene are SEHNR and FQNEAQ (reference sequence). DNA of the CDR3: TGTGCCAGCAGCCCTCTTCGGGCCGAGCAGTACTTC. This codes for CASSPLRAEQYF.

The chain employs TRBV12-5 and TRBJ1-6; 9 bases are shared with TRBD1. V trimming: 1 base; J trimming: 1 base; junction bases outside the gene matches: 11. The germline V gene has CDR1 LGHNT and CDR2 FRNRAP. The CDR3 extends over 20 amino acids. The CDR3 DNA reads TGTGCTAGTGGTTTGGACCGGACAGGGGTGAATAGATCCTATAATTCACCCCTCCACTTT. As protein: CASGLDRTGVNRSYNSPLHF.

The chain employs TRBV25-1 and TRBJ2-7; D is unclear. The V gene's germline CDR1 is MGHDK and CDR2 SYGVNS. The CDR3 totals 13 residues. With 5 bases removed from V and 5 bases from J, the gap between germline ends came to 13 bases. The CDR3 DNA is TGTGCCAGCAGTCGCAGCCCCTCTCACGAGCAGTACTTC. It encodes CASSRSPSHEQYF.

The chain carries TRBV13 and TRBJ1-4; possible D gene TRBD1, 5 bases. Per the germline V gene, CDR1 is PRHDT and CDR2 is FYEKMQ (reference sequence). This CDR3 comprises 16 residues. V lost 0 bases, J lost 7 bases, and 15 bases lay in between. CDR3 amino acids: CASSLGVLSGGEKLFF. The DNA of the CDR3 is TGTGCCAGCAGCTTAGGGGTCCTGTCCGGGGGTGAAAAACTGTTTTTT.

This chain connects TRBV7-8 to TRBJ2-1; possibly TRBD2 for D (6 bases). Germline CDR1 and CDR2: SGHVS and FQNEAQ. V shed 1 base and J shed 0 bases, with 13 bases lying between them. CDR3 length: 17 residues. The CDR3 region has the DNA TGTGCCAGCAGCTTAGGGAGAGCGGGTATCTCCTACAATGAGCAGTTCTTC. Encoded protein: CASSLGRAGISYNEQFF.

The chain links TRBV4-1 to TRBJ1-3; no reliable D call. The CDR3 covers 15 residues. The V gene's germline CDR1 is MGHRA and CDR2 YSYEKL. Trimming pared 2 bases from V and 2 bases from J, leaving 10 bases between. The CDR3 reads CASSQFELAGNTIYF. The CDR3 DNA reads as TGCGCCAGCAGCCAATTCGAACTGGCTGGAAACACCATATATTTT.

The genes are TRBV15 and TRBJ2-7; the D is unclear. This CDR3 contains 15 residues. Per the germline V gene, CDR1 is LNHNV and CDR2 is YYDKDF (reference sequence). V was cut by 0 bases and J by 3 bases, with 12 bases left in between. CDR3 loop: CATSRDPLVNYEQYF. In nucleotides, the CDR3 is TGTGCCACCAGCAGAGACCCACTGGTAAACTACGAGCAGTACTTC.

This chain uses TRBV5-5 with TRBJ1-2; D gene unclear. The CDR3 runs 14 residues. The germline gives CDR1 SGHKS, CDR2 YYEKEE (reference sequence). V was trimmed by 1 base and J by 5 bases, leaving 12 bases between them. This chain's CDR3 is CASSLSPSLYGYTF. CDR3 coding DNA: TGTGCCAGCAGCTTGTCTCCCAGTTTATATGGCTACACCTTC. Combining the CDR3 with reference TRBV5-5 and TRBJ1-2 gives the whole variable domain DAGVTQSPTHLIKTRGQQVTLRCSPISGHKSVSWYQQVLGQGPQFIFQYYEKEERGRGNFPDRFSARQFPNYSSELNVNALLLGDSALYLCASSLSPSLYGYTFGSGTRLTVV.

J is TRBJ2-7 and V is TRBV19, with D perhaps matching TRBD1 (6 bases). The CDR3 consists of 14 residues. V dropped 5 bases and J dropped 6 bases, with 17 bases sitting between them. Germline V gives CDR1 LNHDA, CDR2 SQIVND (reference sequence). This CDR3 is CASSQGTNPGEQYF. As DNA, the CDR3 is TGTGCCAGTAGTCAGGGGACCAACCCCGGCGAGCAGTACTTC.

The CDR3 is CASSPGTGGGGNTIYF. The CDR3 DNA reads as TGTGCCAGCAGTCCAGGGACAGGGGGAGGTGGAAACACCATATATTTT. The V gene is TRBV2, the J gene TRBJ1-3, with 11 nucleotides matching TRBD1. Germline CDR1 is SNHLY and CDR2 is FYNNEI. With 5 bases clipped from V and 3 bases from J, the junction kept 6 bases outside the gene matches. This CDR3 contains 16 residues.